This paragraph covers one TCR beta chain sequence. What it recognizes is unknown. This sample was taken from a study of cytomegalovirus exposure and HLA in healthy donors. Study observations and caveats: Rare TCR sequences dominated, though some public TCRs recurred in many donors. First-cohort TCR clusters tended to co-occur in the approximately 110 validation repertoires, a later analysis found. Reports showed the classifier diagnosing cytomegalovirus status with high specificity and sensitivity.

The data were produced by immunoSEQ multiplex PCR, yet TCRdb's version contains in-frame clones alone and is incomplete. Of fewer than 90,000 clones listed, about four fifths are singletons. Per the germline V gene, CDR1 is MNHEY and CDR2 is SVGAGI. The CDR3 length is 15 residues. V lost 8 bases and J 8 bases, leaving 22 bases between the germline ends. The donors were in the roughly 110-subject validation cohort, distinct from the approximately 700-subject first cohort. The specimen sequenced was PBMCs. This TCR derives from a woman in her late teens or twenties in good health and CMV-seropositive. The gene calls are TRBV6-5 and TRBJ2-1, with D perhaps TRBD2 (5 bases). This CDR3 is CASCARGPYTDEQFF. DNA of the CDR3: TGTGCCAGCTGCGCGAGAGGGCCGTATACCGATGAGCAGTTCTTC.